The rows below give T cell receptor beta chains drawn from one sample of a study of CD8+ T cells in alopecia areata. Some clones are missing from TCRdb's copy, which holds only in-frame ones; the method was immunoSEQ multiplex PCR. This table holds some 180,000 clones, more than 50% found once. Sequencing was carried out using CD8+ T cells sorted from blood. The receptors originated from a human donor in good health. Both conserved end residues are part of each CDR3. Fields, in order: clone size, D gene, V gene, J gene, CDR3 DNA, CDR3 protein. D genes are given only for firm matches. The size of a clone is reported for some rows only, either as once, few or many, or as a class for expanded clones.

>-|TRBD1|TRBV6-5|TRBJ2-5
TGTGCCAGCAGTTATACTACAGGGGGAGAGACCCAGTACTTC
CASSYTTGGETQYF
>-|-|TRBV27|TRBJ2-2
TGTGCCAGCTCCCACGCTACCGGGGAGCTGTTTTTT
CASSHATGELFF
>-|-|TRBV11-2|TRBJ1-1
TGTGCCAGCAGTTCACTCCGTCCTGAAGCTTTCTTT
CASSSLRPEAFF
>-|-|TRBV11-2|TRBJ2-1
TGTGCCAGCAGCTTCGGTACATACAATGAGCAGTTCTTC
CASSFGTYNEQFF
>-|-|TRBV2|TRBJ2-1
TGTGCCAGCAGTGAGGAGGCAGCCAATGAGCAGTTCTTC
CASSEEAANEQFF
>-|-|TRBV6-5|TRBJ2-2
TGTGCCAGCAGCCGATCTAGCGCGAACACCGGGGAGCTGTTTTTT
CASSRSSANTGELFF
>-|TRBD1|TRBV7-9|TRBJ1-2
TGTGCCAGCAGCGACCGGGACAGGGGAGGAGGCTACACCTTC
CASSDRDRGGGYTF
>-|-|TRBV7-2|TRBJ2-6
TGTGCCAGCAGCTCGACCGGGACATCTGGGGCCAACGTCCTGACTTTC
CASSSTGTSGANVLTF
>-|-|TRBV6-5|TRBJ2-1
TGTGCCAGCAAGCAGGGTGGCCATGAGCAGTTCTTC
CASKQGGHEQFF
>-|-|TRBV5-1|TRBJ2-2
TGCGCCAGCAGCTTGGCCGGAGGGAACACCGGGGAGCTGTTTTTT
CASSLAGGNTGELFF
>-|-|TRBV13|TRBJ1-1
TGTGCCAGCAGCCTAGGGACCGAAACTGAAGCTTTCTTT
CASSLGTETEAFF
>few|TRBD1|TRBV29-1|TRBJ2-7
TGCAGCGTTTTAGGGGGAGAGCAACAGGGGGCTACCTACGAGCAGTACTTC
CSVLGGEQQGATYEQYF
>once|TRBD2|TRBV11-2|TRBJ2-1
TGTGCCAGCAGCCCAACTAGCGGCCCCTACAATGAGCAGTTCTTC
CASSPTSGPYNEQFF
>-|TRBD1|TRBV4-1|TRBJ2-1
TGCGCCAGCAGCCAGGGGGCGGGACAGGGGGCCTACAATGAGCAGTTCTTC
CASSQGAGQGAYNEQFF
>-|-|TRBV7-3|TRBJ1-2
TGTGCCAGCAGCTTAGACTCTAACTATGGCTACACCTTC
CASSLDSNYGYTF
>few|TRBD1|TRBV19|TRBJ1-6
TGTGCCAGTAGTCACCACCGGGACAGGGGATTT
CASSHHRDRGF
>-|-|TRBV6-9|TRBJ1-2
TGTGCCAGCATCCACCCGAGTGGAGGCTACACCTTC
CASIHPSGGYTF
>-|-|TRBV6-5|TRBJ2-2
TGTGCCAGCAGTCAGACCGGGGAGCTGTTTTTT
CASSQTGELFF
>once|TRBD1|TRBV15|TRBJ1-2
TGTGCCACCAGCAGAGATCGAACAGGGGCTAACTATGGCTACACCTTC
CATSRDRTGANYGYTF
>once|TRBD2|TRBV4-2|TRBJ2-1
TGTGCCAGCAGCCAAGAGGTAGCGGGGGGGCATCACAATGAGCAGTTCTTC
CASSQEVAGGHHNEQFF
>-|-|TRBV2|TRBJ2-5
TGTGCCACTGTTCGACGGCTCGGGGAGACCCAGTACTTC
CATVRRLGETQYF
>-|-|TRBV30|TRBJ1-2
TGTGCCTGGAGTAGGCTGTCCGGGGGCTACACCTTC
CAWSRLSGGYTF
>-|-|TRBV28|TRBJ2-7
TGTGCCAGCAGCCCCTCCGCCGTCCCCCCTCCCTACGAGCAGTACTTC
CASSPSAVPPPYEQYF
>-|-|TRBV29-1|TRBJ2-7
TGCAGCGTGGTTACAGGGTTTCACGAGCAGTACTTC
CSVVTGFHEQYF
>-|-|TRBV7-9|TRBJ1-4
TGTGCCAGCAGCTTCAGCAACCAGAGGGGGGAAAAACTGTTTTTT
CASSFSNQRGEKLFF
>-|-|TRBV27|TRBJ2-7
TGTGCCAGCAGTTTAGGTGGCCACGAGCAGTACTTC
CASSLGGHEQYF
>-|TRBD1|TRBV2|TRBJ1-4
TGTGCCAGCAGTACCGGACAGGGGGCGAATGAAAAACTGTTTTTT
CASSTGQGANEKLFF
>-|-|TRBV29-1|TRBJ1-1
TGCAGCGTTGAAGGTCCGGGGGCGCGAATCACTGAAGCTTTCTTT
CSVEGPGARITEAFF
>few|-|TRBV2|TRBJ2-1
TGTGCCAGCAGTGAGGACGTCTCTTGGGAGCAGTTCTTC
CASSEDVSWEQFF
>-|-|TRBV27|TRBJ2-1
TGTGCCAGCACCTCGACAGACCTCTACAATGAGCAGTTCTTC
CASTSTDLYNEQFF
>-|TRBD1|TRBV5-6|TRBJ1-1
TGTGCCAGCAGCCACGGACAGGGCGACGAAGCTTTCTTT
CASSHGQGDEAFF
>-|-|TRBV29-1|TRBJ1-4
TGCAGCGTTGAACTCCAGAATCCTAATGAAAAACTGTTTTTT
CSVELQNPNEKLFF
>few|-|TRBV13|TRBJ1-1
TGTGCCAGCAGCTCGACGAGGGGCTCTGAAGCTTTCTTT
CASSSTRGSEAFF
>-|TRBD2|TRBV2|TRBJ2-3
TGTGCCAGCAGTGGGGACTTAGCGGGGGGCCCAGATACGCAGTATTTT
CASSGDLAGGPDTQYF
>few|TRBD1|TRBV5-1|TRBJ1-5
TGCGCCAGCAGCCCGGGACAGGGTAGCAATCAGCCCCAGCATTTT
CASSPGQGSNQPQHF
>-|-|TRBV4-1|TRBJ2-3
TGCGCCAGCAGCCAAGACGGGGGCACGTACCGCACAGATACGCAGTATTTT
CASSQDGGTYRTDTQYF
>-|TRBD1|TRBV13|TRBJ2-7
TGTGCCAGCAGCTCCCAGGGGGCGGCGGCCTACGAGCAGTACTTC
CASSSQGAAAYEQYF
>-|-|TRBV5-6|TRBJ1-1
TGTGCCAGCAGCTTGGTGAGCCTCAACACTGAAGCTTTCTTT
CASSLVSLNTEAFF
>-|-|TRBV2|TRBJ1-2
TGTGCCAGCAACGAGCGGGAGGGGGAGGTGGTCTATGGCTACACCTTC
CASNEREGEVVYGYTF
>-|-|TRBV5-8|TRBJ1-1
TGTGCCAGCAGCTCTATACAAGTAAGGGCCCCTGAAGCTTTCTTT
CASSSIQVRAPEAFF
>-|-|TRBV4-1|TRBJ2-7
TGCGCCAGCAGCCAAGATGAAGACTACGAGCAGTACTTC
CASSQDEDYEQYF